A single sample gave rise to the 11 T cell receptor beta chains below, sequenced in a study of Graves' ophthalmopathy and Graves' hyperthyroidism. From RNA, the CDR3 regions of TCR beta chains were amplified and sequenced. HTBI primers were employed in first-round RT-PCR, then a second-round multiplex PCR followed. Via MiXCR, TCRdb re-called the multiplex PCR reads, giving one row per CDR3 protein. The sample shows 300,000 to 450,000 distinct CDR3 sequences, roughly 17% of them seen only once. Sequencing used peripheral blood. These receptors all come from an adult woman with stable Graves' hyperthyroidism.

This clonotype was observed at least ten times. The chain employs TRBV4-1 and TRBJ1-2; the match to TRBD1 covers 7 bases. The CDR3 totals 14 residues. After removal of 1 base from V and 2 bases from J, the junction contained 1 base not matched to a gene. Germline CDR1 is MGHRA and CDR2 is YSYEKL. The CDR3 region has the DNA TGCGCCAGCAGCCAAGGGGGACAGAACTATGGCTACACCTTC. Translated, it gives CASSQGGQNYGYTF.

This clonotype was counted at least ten times. The chain links TRBV5-1 to TRBJ1-1; maybe TRBD1 (5 bases). This CDR3 spans 15 amino acids. V was trimmed by 5 bases and J by 2 bases, leaving 16 bases between them. Germline loops: CDR1 SGHRS, CDR2 YFSETQ. The CDR3 nucleotides read TGCGCCAGCAGTTTGACCGGGACGGATAACACTGAAGCTTTCTTT. Translation gives CASSLTGTDNTEAFF.

This clonotype was seen repeatedly, ten times or more. The J gene is TRBJ2-7, the V gene TRBV6-5, with a weak D call TRBD2 (7 bases). Between the trimmed V and J ends, which lost 3 bases and 2 bases, there was a span of 17 bases. This CDR3 spans 16 amino acids. Germline V gene lookup returns CDR1 MNHEY and CDR2 SVGAGI. CDR3 region: CASSYLPGGPPYEQYF. Written as DNA, the CDR3 is TGTGCCAGCAGTTATCTGCCCGGGGGGCCACCCTACGAGCAGTACTTC.

This clonotype showed up many times. The rearrangement links TRBV5-1 to TRBJ2-7; TRBD1 agrees at 10 bases. CDR3 length equals 15 residues. The germline CDR1 and CDR2 sequences are SGHRS and YFSETQ. J gave up 4 bases and V 0 bases, and 4 bases lay outside the gene matches. As DNA, the CDR3 is TGCGCCAGCAGCTTGGCCGGGACAGGGGTTTACGAGCAGTACTTC. Its protein product is CASSLAGTGVYEQYF.

Worth noting for this clonotype: At one end, the junction sequence differs from germline, possibly due to a read error. The chain links TRBV12-3 or TRBV12-4 to TRBJ2-7; no firm D call. CDR3 length equals 13 residues. The CDR3 sequence: CASSTPDGYEQDF. The CDR3, as DNA: TGTGCCAGCAGCACACCTGATGGCTACGAGCAGGACTTC.

The chain carries TRBV5-1 and TRBJ2-2; perhaps D is TRBD1 or TRBD2 (5 bases each). The CDR3 is 15 residues long. Germline CDR1 is SGHRS and CDR2 is YFSETQ. Between the trimmed V and J ends, which lost 0 bases and 6 bases, there was a span of 12 bases. The CDR3 DNA is TGCGCCAGCAGCTTGGCCGCAGGGAGCCCCGGGGAGCTGTTTTTT. Encoded protein: CASSLAAGSPGELFF.

This clonotype was picked up many times. This sequence joins TRBV2 and TRBJ1-2; D is undetermined. This CDR3 comprises 13 residues. V lost 0 bases and J 8 bases, leaving 10 bases between the germline ends. Germline-derived CDR1 and CDR2 are SNHLY and FYNNEI. CDR3 protein: CASSEAPRVGYTF. The CDR3 DNA reads as TGTGCCAGCAGTGAAGCCCCCCGCGTGGGCTACACCTTC.

This clonotype was found many times. The chain is built from TRBV6-5 and TRBJ2-2, with D perhaps TRBD2 (6 bases). The CDR3 contains 14 residues. Germline CDR1 and CDR2: MNHEY and SVGAGI. Trimming stripped 3 bases from V and 5 bases from J, with 10 bases between. The CDR3 sequence: CASSYRGGTGELFF. CDR3 sequence (DNA): TGTGCCAGCAGTTATAGGGGAGGTACCGGGGAGCTGTTTTTT.

This clonotype was seen many times. The chain carries TRBV29-1 and TRBJ1-1; D not certain. The CDR3 extends over 13 amino acids. The germline V gene has CDR1 SQVTM and CDR2 ANQGSEA. Trimming stripped 3 bases from V and 5 bases from J, with 13 bases between. As DNA, the CDR3 is TGCAGCGTTGAGAGAAGACTCTTAACTGAAGCTTTCTTT. This sequence encodes CSVERRLLTEAFF.

The chain has TRBV5-1 and TRBJ2-2; D possibly corresponds to TRBD2 (5 bases). The CDR3 consists of 17 residues. Germline V CDR1 and CDR2: SGHRS, YFSETQ. Between the trimmed V and J ends, which lost 1 base and 4 bases, there was a span of 17 bases. The CDR3 reads CASSLHPGIRVTGELFF. In DNA, the CDR3 is TGCGCCAGCAGCTTGCACCCCGGGATACGGGTCACCGGGGAGCTGTTTTTT.

This clonotype was counted ten times or more. This chain uses TRBV9 with TRBJ1-2; tentatively, D is TRBD1 (6 bases). This CDR3 is 15 amino acids long. The V and J ends lost 4 bases and 1 base respectively, with 14 bases between them. CDR1 is SGDLS, CDR2 YYNGEE, per germline. The CDR3 DNA reads as TGTGCCAGCAGCCTTAACGGACAGAGTAACTATGGCTACACCTTC. It yields the protein CASSLNGQSNYGYTF. Full variable domain (outside the CDR3, taken from reference TRBV9 and TRBJ1-2): DSGVTQTPKHLITATGQRVTLRCSPRSGDLSVYWYQQSLDQGLQFLIQYYNGEERAKGNILERFSAQQFPDLHSELNLSSLELGDSALYFCASSLNGQSNYGYTFGSGTRLTVV.